The sequence of this TCR beta chain was determined in a study of blood T cells in healthy people across ages. The CDR3 is 16 amino acids. Between the trimmed V and J ends, which lost 5 bases and 5 bases, there was a span of 21 bases. Germline CDR1 reads SEHNR; CDR2 reads FQNEAQ (reference sequence). Using a J-beta primer mix together with a sample-barcoded 5' primer, a second PCR was run for roughly 6 to 12 cycles. In TCRdb, the 5' RACE reads were re-called with MiXCR into one record per CDR3 protein. The sample holds under 1,000,000 distinct CDR3 sequences, about 36% seen once. The sample taken for sequencing was blood. The V gene is TRBV7-9, the J gene TRBJ1-2; D is possibly TRBD1 (5 bases). The clonotype was recovered from a man in his late teens or twenties in good health. The CDR3 DNA follows: TGTGCCAGCAGCCGACCCGCGAGGGGCAGAGTTTATGGCTACACCTTC. As protein: CASSRPARGRVYGYTF.